One sample yielded the 13 T cell receptor beta chains listed below, sequenced in a study of blood T cell repertoires in COVID-19. Assay: immunoSEQ multiplex PCR; the TCRdb copy retains only in-frame clones and omits some. Of over 150,000 clones listed, less than 90% were seen once; the top ten hold 6% to 8%. The sample taken for sequencing was peripheral blood. These receptor sequences come from a woman in her 70s with COVID-19, enrolled during active disease.

This sequence joins TRBV5-6 and TRBJ2-7; D may be TRBD1 (5 bases). CDR1 and CDR2 (germline): SGHDT, YYEEEE. The CDR3 is 14 residues long. The V gene lost 3 bases and the J gene lost 2 bases, with 12 bases spanning the gap. CDR3 residues: CASSSPGSAYEQYF. CDR3 coding DNA: TGTGCCAGCAGCTCCCCAGGGTCTGCCTACGAGCAGTACTTC.

The J gene is TRBJ2-3, the V gene TRBV6-5; 9 bases are a match to TRBD2. The germline V gene has CDR1 MNHEY and CDR2 SVGAGI. V lost 7 bases to trimming and J lost 0 bases; unmatched junction nucleotides: 2. This CDR3 is 14 amino acids long. The chain's CDR3 is CASKTSGSTDTQYF. CDR3 bases: TGTGCCAGCAAAACTAGCGGGAGCACAGATACGCAGTATTTT.

In this sample, this clone turned up a few times. The V call is TRBV7-2, the J call TRBJ2-7; possibly TRBD1 for D (5 bases). The CDR3 consists of 14 residues. The V end lost 6 bases, the J end lost 0 bases, and 12 bases lay between the germline ends. Germline V gene data show CDR1 as SGHTA and CDR2 as FQGNSA. The CDR3 reads CASRYQGSSYEQYF. In DNA form, the CDR3 reads TGTGCCAGCAGATACCAGGGAAGCTCCTACGAGCAGTACTTC.

The J gene is TRBJ1-2, the V gene TRBV9; TRBD1 might be the D (5 bases). This CDR3 contains 15 residues. CDR1 SGDLS and CDR2 YYNGEE come from the germline V gene. V lost 0 bases and J 2 bases, leaving 11 bases between the germline ends. The CDR3 DNA follows: TGTGCCAGCAGCGTAGACGGGGGAACCAACTATGGCTACACCTTC. The encoded protein is CASSVDGGTNYGYTF.

This clone was detected only once. The V gene is TRBV6-6, the J gene TRBJ2-5, with TRBD2 identical over 13 bases. The germline V gene has CDR1 MNHNY and CDR2 SVGAGI (reference sequence). With 6 bases clipped from V and 5 bases from J, the junction kept 9 bases outside the gene matches. The CDR3 is 16 amino acids. CDR3 DNA sequence: TGTGCCAGCAGCCGAGGACTAGCGGGGGAACACGAGACCCAGTACTTC. Translated: CASSRGLAGEHETQYF.

V is TRBV7-6 and J is TRBJ2-5; D might be TRBD2 (6 bases). The CDR3 runs to 16 residues. V dropped 5 bases and J dropped 2 bases, with 18 bases sitting between them. CDR1 and CDR2 from the germline V gene are SGHVS and FNYEAQ. CDR3 protein: CASSLGLARSQETQYF. In DNA form, the CDR3 reads TGTGCCAGCAGCCTGGGGCTAGCGAGGAGTCAAGAGACCCAGTACTTC.

V gene TRBV5-1 combines with J gene TRBJ2-5; TRBD2 might be the D (5 bases). The CDR3 length is 13 residues. Germline V lookup: CDR1 SGHRS, CDR2 YFSETQ. V lost 5 bases and J 3 bases, leaving 11 bases between the germline ends. Here the CDR3 DNA reads TGCGCCAGCAGTACGGGATCGAAAGAGACCCAGTACTTC. Amino acids: CASSTGSKETQYF. Based on the CDR3 plus reference TRBV5-1 and TRBJ2-5, the full variable domain is KAGVTQTPRYLIKTRGQQVTLSCSPISGHRSVSWYQQTPGQGLQFLFEYFSETQRNKGNFPGRFSGRQFSNSRSEMNVSTLELGDSALYLCASSTGSKETQYFGPGTRLLVL.

With respect to this clone: A much larger clone lies one base from this, so it may be a read error. This chain connects TRBV27 to TRBJ1-1; possibly TRBD1 for D (6 bases). The V end lost 6 bases, the J end lost 1 base, and 9 bases lay between the germline ends. This CDR3 spans 13 amino acids. Germline-derived CDR1 and CDR2 are MNHEY and SMNVEV (reference sequence). The DNA for the CDR3 is TGTGCCAGCAGCCGGACAGCGAACACTGAAGCTTTCTTT. Its protein is CASSRTANTEAFF.

The J gene is TRBJ1-2, the V gene TRBV2; 7 positions agree with TRBD1. This CDR3 is built from 14 residues. V dropped 5 bases and J dropped 3; count of bases not matched to a gene: 6. CDR1 is SNHLY, CDR2 FYNNEI, per germline. The CDR3 nucleotides are TGTGCCAGCAGTACATACACAGGGGACTATGGCTACACCTTC. Its protein product is CASSTYTGDYGYTF.

This clone was detected once. The chain couples TRBV7-8 to TRBJ1-1; TRBD1 is a possible D gene (6 bases). Germline-derived CDR1 and CDR2 are SGHVS and FQNEAQ. The CDR3 totals 16 residues. V shed 4 bases and J shed 6 bases, with 21 bases lying between them. The CDR3 here is CASSSNKQGSGAEAFF. The CDR3 DNA is TGTGCCAGCAGCTCAAATAAACAGGGTTCTGGCGCTGAAGCTTTCTTT.

This clone was observed a handful of times. The chain combines TRBV2 with TRBJ2-1, with 8 bases identical to TRBD2. CDR1 and CDR2 (germline): SNHLY, FYNNEI. V lost 6 bases, J lost 4 bases, and 20 bases stayed unmatched. CDR3 length: 19 amino acids. CDR3 loop: CASRTGGLALWGGYNEQFF. CDR3 nucleotide sequence: TGTGCCAGCAGAACGGGTGGACTAGCACTCTGGGGGGGATACAATGAGCAGTTCTTC.

V gene TRBV27 combines with J gene TRBJ1-2; 9 bases agree with TRBD1. The CDR3 contains 13 residues. Trimming cost V 6 bases and J 6 bases; bases outside gene matches: 5. CDR1 MNHEY and CDR2 SMNVEV come from the germline V gene (reference sequence). This CDR3 reads CASSPGQGNGYTF. CDR3 in DNA: TGTGCCAGCAGCCCGGGACAGGGTAATGGCTACACCTTC.

J is TRBJ1-5 and V is TRBV19; tentative D call: TRBD1 (6 bases). The CDR3 is 13 amino acids. Trimming stripped 4 bases from V and 11 bases from J, with 15 bases between. Per germline, CDR1 LNHDA and CDR2 SQIVND (reference sequence). The CDR3 bases are TGTGCCAGTAGTAACCTAGTAGGGGGTTCCCAGCATTTT. Protein: CASSNLVGGSQHF.